The 32 T cell receptor beta chains below come from one sample, sequenced in a study of graft-versus-host responses after intestinal transplantation. TCRdb's copy holds only in-frame clones and misses some; the assay was immunoSEQ multiplex PCR. The table records 150,000 or so clones, around 90% of them present only once. These receptors' antigens are unknown. Sequenced material: unstimulated CD4+ T cells sorted from spleen or lymph node cells, taken before intestinal transplant. These receptors originate from a human donor who received an intestinal transplant.

The V gene is TRBV27, the J gene TRBJ1-5; 10 bases align to TRBD1. This CDR3 comprises 15 residues. Trimming at V came to 6 bases and at J to 2 bases, leaving 4 bases not matched to a gene. The V gene's germline CDR1 is MNHEY and CDR2 SMNVEV (reference sequence). In DNA, the CDR3 is TGTGCCAGCAGCCCCGGGACAGGGGGCAATCAGCCCCAGCATTTT. Its protein product is CASSPGTGGNQPQHF.

The chain carries TRBV6-1 and TRBJ1-2; TRBD1 matches at 10 bases. The CDR3 covers 14 residues. Germline V gene data show CDR1 as MNHNS and CDR2 as SASEGT. Trimming at V came to 7 bases and at J to 3 bases, leaving 5 bases not matched to a gene. The DNA of the CDR3 is TGTGCCAGCACCGACAGGGGGCAGGACTATGGCTACACCTTC. Protein product: CASTDRGQDYGYTF.

This clone was detected once. The chain carries TRBV28 and TRBJ1-5, with D perhaps matching TRBD1 (6 bases). Looked up from germline, CDR1 is MDHEN and CDR2 is SYDVKM. This CDR3 has 18 residues. Trimming stripped 2 bases from V and 2 bases from J, with 19 bases between. The chain's CDR3 is CASSLQIQGVNGNQPQHF. In DNA form, the CDR3 reads TGTGCCAGCAGTTTACAAATACAGGGAGTCAACGGCAATCAGCCCCAGCATTTT.

The rearrangement uses TRBV9 and TRBJ2-7; 7 positions match TRBD2. Germline V lookup: CDR1 SGDLS, CDR2 YYNGEE. V was clipped by 0 bases and J by 2 bases; unmatched bases: 5. The CDR3 loop spans 15 amino acids. The CDR3 spells CASSVGDYIPYEQYF. CDR3 in DNA: TGTGCCAGCAGCGTAGGGGACTACATTCCCTACGAGCAGTACTTC.

The V and J genes are TRBV6-5 and TRBJ2-2; 11 nucleotides agree with TRBD2. The V and J ends lost 8 bases and 6 bases, in that order; junction bases with no gene match: 8. The germline V gene has CDR1 MNHEY and CDR2 SVGAGI. This CDR3 is built from 15 residues. The CDR3 DNA reads TGTGCCAGCCATAGACTAGCGGGAACTCCCGGGGAGCTGTTTTTT. Its translation is CASHRLAGTPGELFF.

The CDR3 nucleotides read TGTGCCTGGAGTGATAACCAAGAGACCCAGTACTTC. Protein product: CAWSDNQETQYF. The chain uses TRBV30 and TRBJ2-5; D ambiguous. Germline V CDR1 and CDR2: GTSNPN, SVGIG (reference sequence). The CDR3 totals 12 residues. The ends were cut back, 1 base at V and 0 bases at J, with 3 bases in the middle.

The rearrangement links TRBV2 to TRBJ2-2; 8 nucleotides align to TRBD1. The germline V gene has CDR1 SNHLY and CDR2 FYNNEI. V was clipped by 4 bases and J by 6 bases; unmatched bases: 4. This CDR3 is built from 14 residues. CDR3: CASSARTGPGELFF. The CDR3 DNA follows: TGTGCCAGCAGTGCACGGACAGGGCCCGGGGAGCTGTTTTTT.

The chain recombines TRBV5-4 with TRBJ2-5; TRBD1 agrees at 7 bases. The CDR3 consists of 15 residues. V trimming: 3 bases; J trimming: 5 bases; junction bases outside the gene matches: 10. Germline CDR1 reads SGHNT; CDR2 reads YYREEE (reference sequence). CDR3 in amino acids: CASSWNLGGPETQYF. The DNA of the CDR3 is TGTGCCAGCAGCTGGAATTTAGGGGGCCCCGAGACCCAGTACTTC. The variable domain in full, completed from reference TRBV5-4 and TRBJ2-5, reads ETGVTQSPTHLIKTRGQQVTLRCSSQSGHNTVSWYQQALGQGPQFIFQYYREEENGRGNFPPRFSGLQFPNYSSELNVNALELDDSALYLCASSWNLGGPETQYFGPGTRLLVL.

The chain employs TRBV28 and TRBJ1-3; tentative D call: TRBD1 (6 bases). V was clipped by 3 bases and J by 0 bases, with 6 bases between them. This CDR3 has 14 amino acids. Germline CDR1 and CDR2: MDHEN and SYDVKM. CDR3 in amino acids: CASSLDSSGNTIYF. As DNA, the CDR3 is TGTGCCAGCAGTTTGGACAGCTCTGGAAACACCATATATTTT.

The chain's CDR3 is CASSYFGSLNTEAFF. CDR3 DNA sequence: TGTGCCAGCAGTTACTTTGGCAGCCTGAACACTGAAGCTTTCTTT. The V call is TRBV6-6, the J call TRBJ1-1; D gene unclear. Looked up from germline, CDR1 is MNHNY and CDR2 is SVGAGI (reference sequence). With 1 base removed from V and 0 bases from J, the gap between germline ends came to 9 bases. The CDR3 contains 15 residues.

CDR3 coding DNA: TGTGCCAGCAGCCCCTCGGGACAAAACTATGGCTACACCTTC. Residues: CASSPSGQNYGYTF. The J gene is TRBJ1-2, the V gene TRBV9; weak D call: TRBD1 (6 bases). CDR3 length: 14 amino acids. The germline CDR1 and CDR2 sequences are SGDLS and YYNGEE. Trimming left V 4 bases short and J 2 bases short, with 12 bases between.

The gene calls are TRBV28 and TRBJ2-2; D unclear. From germline, CDR1 is MDHEN and CDR2 SYDVKM. The CDR3 length is 13 residues. V dropped 7 bases and J dropped 7 bases, with 13 bases sitting between them. The CDR3 protein is CASIRVVDGELFF. The CDR3 coding sequence is TGTGCCAGCATTAGAGTGGTGGACGGGGAGCTGTTTTTT.

The chain links TRBV19 to TRBJ2-2, with D unclear. The germline CDR1 and CDR2 sequences are LNHDA and SQIVND (reference sequence). The CDR3 spans 15 residues. The V end was cut by 1 base, the J end by 5 bases, with 11 bases between. CDR3 residues: CASSIVAWPTGELFF. CDR3 coding DNA: TGTGCCAGTAGTATAGTGGCATGGCCTACCGGGGAGCTGTTTTTT.

This clone has just one count. The chain joins TRBV18 to TRBJ2-6, with 7 bases identical to TRBD2. CDR3 size: 18 residues. Germline CDR1 reads KGHSH; CDR2 reads LQKENI. Unmatched junction bases numbered 10, after V lost 3 bases and J lost 2 bases. CDR3 amino acids: CASSPRGGSKAGANVLTF. The CDR3 DNA is TGTGCCAGCTCACCCCGGGGAGGGTCAAAGGCTGGGGCCAACGTCCTGACTTTC.

The chain joins TRBV5-4 to TRBJ2-6; 14 positions agree with TRBD2. From germline, CDR1 is SGHNT and CDR2 YYREEE (reference sequence). The CDR3 spans 19 residues. Trimming cost V 4 bases and J 0 bases; bases outside gene matches: 6. The chain's CDR3 is CASSGKTSGRGSGANVLTF. DNA of the CDR3: TGTGCCAGCAGCGGAAAGACTAGCGGGAGGGGCTCTGGGGCCAACGTCCTGACTTTC.

This clone was seen a single time. This rearrangement joins TRBV7-9 to TRBJ1-2; tentative D call: TRBD1 (5 bases). Per the germline V gene, CDR1 is SEHNR and CDR2 is FQNEAQ (reference sequence). This CDR3 has 16 residues. Trimming cost V 1 base and J 6 bases, with 18 bases left between them. As DNA, the CDR3 is TGTGCCAGCAGCTTAGTAGCCGGGACCCGACCCCATGGCTACACCTTC. Protein sequence: CASSLVAGTRPHGYTF.

A remark on this clone: Different DNA sequences within this sample yield the same CDR3. For the CDR3, the DNA is TGTGCCAGCTCACCGACCAGCGGAGGCTCGAGGGAGCAGTTCTTC. Translated, it gives CASSPTSGGSREQFF. V and J are TRBV18 and TRBJ2-1; a weak D match, TRBD2 (5 bases). V was trimmed by 3 bases and J by 10 bases, leaving 19 bases between them. Germline CDR1 is KGHSH and CDR2 is LQKENI. CDR3 length equals 15 residues.

The chain recombines TRBV28 with TRBJ1-5; 7 bases agree with TRBD1. From germline, CDR1 is MDHEN and CDR2 SYDVKM. The CDR3 sequence is 15 residues long. V was pared by 3 bases and J by 6 bases, with 8 bases of the junction left unmatched. The CDR3 bases are TGTGCCAGCAGTTTGAGGGGGCGAGTGAGTCAGCCCCAGCATTTT. Translation: CASSLRGRVSQPQHF.

The rearrangement joins TRBV11-2 to TRBJ1-2; tentatively, D is TRBD1 (5 bases). The CDR3 consists of 13 residues. Germline V CDR1 and CDR2: SGHAT, FQNNGV. The V end was cut by 1 base, the J end by 2 bases, with 5 bases between. The CDR3: CASSLAGNYGYTF. CDR3 DNA sequence: TGTGCCAGCAGCTTAGCAGGGAACTATGGCTACACCTTC.

Note on this clone: In the same sample, other DNA sequences code for this CDR3. The chain has TRBV7-9 and TRBJ1-3; D is unclear. The V and J ends lost 0 bases and 1 base respectively, with 4 bases between them. The CDR3 loop spans 14 amino acids. Germline CDR1 is SEHNR and CDR2 is FQNEAQ (reference sequence). The CDR3 region has the DNA TGTGCCAGCAGCTTAGCAGGGTCTGGAAACACCATATATTTT. It yields the protein CASSLAGSGNTIYF.

The chain is built from TRBV4-2 and TRBJ2-1, with 8 bases matching TRBD1. V lost 0 bases, J lost 5 bases, and 3 bases stayed unmatched. The germline V gene has CDR1 LGHNA and CDR2 YNFKEQ. There are 15 residues in the CDR3. CDR3 residues: CASSQDQGAHNEQFF. The CDR3 DNA is TGTGCCAGCAGCCAAGACCAGGGGGCGCACAATGAGCAGTTCTTC.

The chain employs TRBV4-2 and TRBJ2-1; 10 bases are a match to TRBD2. Germline V gene sequence: CDR1 LGHNA, CDR2 YNFKEQ. The CDR3 contains 23 residues. Losses at the gene ends were 0 bases for V and 1 base for J; bases not matched to a gene: 21. The chain's CDR3 is CASSQDRRGVVLAGGGSYNEQFF. In DNA, the CDR3 is TGTGCCAGCAGCCAAGATAGGAGGGGAGTGGTGTTAGCGGGAGGAGGTTCCTACAATGAGCAGTTCTTC.

The chain couples TRBV15 to TRBJ1-3; no definite D call. This CDR3 is 16 amino acids long. Germline V gene lookup returns CDR1 LNHNV and CDR2 YYDKDF (reference sequence). V lost 3 bases and J 0 bases, leaving 12 bases between the germline ends. The CDR3 nucleotides are TGTGCCACCAGCAGCCGCGTTGGGGTCTCTGGAAACACCATATATTTT. Protein sequence: CATSSRVGVSGNTIYF. Full variable domain (rest looked up from reference TRBV15 and TRBJ1-3): DAMVIQNPRYQVTQFGKPVTLSCSQTLNHNVMYWYQQKSSQAPKLLFHYYDKDFNNEADTPDNFQSRRPNTSFCFLDIRSPGLGDTAMYLCATSSRVGVSGNTIYFGEGSWLTVV.

This CDR3 is CASIPGNTEAFF. As DNA, the CDR3 is TGTGCCAGCATCCCAGGGAACACTGAAGCTTTCTTT. The V call is TRBV7-3, the J call TRBJ1-1; D remains ambiguous. V was pared by 7 bases and J by 1 base, with 7 bases between. This CDR3 is 12 amino acids long. Germline CDR1 reads SGHTA; CDR2 reads FQGTGA.

The chain links TRBV18 to TRBJ2-7, with 7 bases fitting TRBD1. The germline CDR1 and CDR2 sequences are KGHSH and LQKENI. Trimming took 3 bases from V and 0 from J; bases not matched to a gene: 5. There are 15 residues in the CDR3. The CDR3 DNA sequence: TGTGCCAGCTCACCGACAGGGATGAGCTCCTACGAGCAGTACTTC. Translation gives CASSPTGMSSYEQYF.

This clone showed up just a few times. The CDR3 region is CASSLVGEPPTQYF. The CDR3, as DNA: TGTGCCAGCAGCTTAGTAGGTGAGCCGCCCACTCAGTACTTC. The rearrangement uses TRBV7-2 and TRBJ2-4; no firm D call. The CDR3 consists of 14 residues. Trimming shortened V by 1 base and J by 12 bases, and 16 bases separated the two germline ends. Germline assignment: CDR1 SGHTA and CDR2 FQGNSA.

This chain uses TRBV5-4 with TRBJ2-7; 8 nucleotides agree with TRBD1. V shed 0 bases, J shed 3 bases, and the junction held 2 bases outside the gene matches. The CDR3 extends over 14 amino acids. Germline V gene sequence: CDR1 SGHNT, CDR2 YYREEE (reference sequence). The CDR3, as DNA: TGTGCCAGCAGCTTGGACAGGGGGTACTACGAGCAGTACTTC. As protein: CASSLDRGYYEQYF.

This clone occurred a few times. J is TRBJ2-7 and V is TRBV19, with 12 positions matching TRBD2. This CDR3 is 16 amino acids long. Germline assignment: CDR1 LNHDA and CDR2 SQIVND (reference sequence). With 5 bases clipped from V and 6 bases from J, the junction kept 11 bases outside the gene matches. CDR3 region: CASSGGRLAGVSEQYF. As DNA, the CDR3 is TGTGCCAGTAGTGGAGGAAGACTAGCGGGAGTAAGCGAGCAGTACTTC.

The CDR3 sequence is CASSWGLGNTGELFF. In DNA, the CDR3 is TGTGCCAGCAGCTGGGGTTTGGGGAACACCGGGGAGCTGTTTTTT. This chain uses TRBV5-4 with TRBJ2-2; D is unclear. The length of the CDR3 is 15 residues. CDR1 SGHNT and CDR2 YYREEE come from the germline V gene (reference sequence). The V end lost 3 bases, the J end lost 1 base, and 10 bases lay between the germline ends.

This chain joins TRBV5-1 and TRBJ2-5; tentative D call: TRBD2 (5 bases). Germline CDR1 SGHRS, CDR2 YFSETQ. Deletions cut 4 bases from V and 4 bases from J, with 20 bases between. This CDR3 is built from 16 residues. CDR3 bases: TGCGCCAGCAGCCCTGGACGTGGGAGTGGAGGAGAGACCCAGTACTTC. It specifies CASSPGRGSGGETQYF.

The chain employs TRBV6-5 and TRBJ2-5, with 12 bases identical to TRBD2. The CDR3 contains 16 residues. V lost 2 bases and J lost 5; bases outside the gene matches: 6. Per the germline V gene, CDR1 is MNHEY and CDR2 is SVGAGI. CDR3 protein: CASSYVLAGGPETQYF. In nucleotides, the CDR3 is TGTGCCAGCAGTTACGTGCTAGCGGGAGGGCCGGAGACCCAGTACTTC.

The gene calls are TRBV25-1 and TRBJ1-2, with D perhaps matching TRBD1 (5 bases). The CDR3 extends over 14 amino acids. Deletions cut 7 bases from V and 3 bases from J, with 15 bases between. Germline CDR1 and CDR2: MGHDK and SYGVNS. The CDR3 DNA reads TGTGCCAGCACTGGGGGTGGAGCTGACTATGGCTACACCTTC. Amino acid sequence: CASTGGGADYGYTF.